Included here is one TCR beta chain sequence, with context. Germline CDR1 and CDR2: MGHRA and YSYEKL. V was cut by 1 base and J by 5 bases, with 7 bases left in between. This CDR3 contains 13 residues. Random hexamers primed reverse transcription of about 0.5 to 1 ug RNA. Amplification of TCR beta CDR3 by immunoSEQ multiplex PCR spanned 54 Vbeta and 13 Jbeta. TCRdb reanalysed the immunoSEQ multiplex PCR reads using MiXCR and keeps one entry per CDR3 protein. The sample yields 300,000 or so distinct CDR3 sequences, 92% seen once. This entry is derived from a study of CD8 T cells in Susac syndrome. In blood CD8+ and CD4+ T cells, TCR beta underwent sequencing. Bulk CD8+ and CD4+ cells came from magnetic negative isolation; CD8+ TEMRA by FACS.

Sample: CD4+ T cells from PBMCs. V is TRBV4-1 and J is TRBJ2-3; the D is unclear. This receptor was taken from a human donor with multiple sclerosis. The CDR3 sequence: CASSQGVVDTQYF. DNA of the CDR3: TGCGCCAGCAGCCAAGGGGTCGTAGATACGCAGTATTTT.